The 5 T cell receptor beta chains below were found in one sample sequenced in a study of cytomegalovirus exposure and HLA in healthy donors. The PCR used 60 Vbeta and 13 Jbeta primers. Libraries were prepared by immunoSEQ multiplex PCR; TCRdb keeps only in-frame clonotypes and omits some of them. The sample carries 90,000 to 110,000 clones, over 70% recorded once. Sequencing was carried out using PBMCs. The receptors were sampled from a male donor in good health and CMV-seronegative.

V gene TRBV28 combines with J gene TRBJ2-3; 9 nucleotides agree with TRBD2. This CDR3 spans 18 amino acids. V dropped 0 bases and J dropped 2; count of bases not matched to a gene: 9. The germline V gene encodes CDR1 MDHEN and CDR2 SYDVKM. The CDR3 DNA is TGTGCCAGCAGTTTATGGGCTAGCGGGGAGATTAACACAGATACGCAGTATTTT. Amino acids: CASSLWASGEINTDTQYF.

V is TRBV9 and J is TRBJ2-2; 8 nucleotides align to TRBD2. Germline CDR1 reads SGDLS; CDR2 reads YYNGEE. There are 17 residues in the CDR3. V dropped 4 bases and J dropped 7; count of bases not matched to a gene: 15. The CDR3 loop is CASSQTPTSVSIGELFF. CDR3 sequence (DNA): TGTGCCAGCAGCCAAACCCCGACTAGCGTCTCCATCGGGGAGCTGTTTTTT.

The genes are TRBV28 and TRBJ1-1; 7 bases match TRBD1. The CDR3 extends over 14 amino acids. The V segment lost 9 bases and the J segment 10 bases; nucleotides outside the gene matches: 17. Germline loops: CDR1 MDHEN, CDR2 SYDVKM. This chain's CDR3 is CASQQGTLVWGAFF. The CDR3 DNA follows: TGTGCCAGTCAACAGGGGACACTGGTCTGGGGAGCTTTCTTT.

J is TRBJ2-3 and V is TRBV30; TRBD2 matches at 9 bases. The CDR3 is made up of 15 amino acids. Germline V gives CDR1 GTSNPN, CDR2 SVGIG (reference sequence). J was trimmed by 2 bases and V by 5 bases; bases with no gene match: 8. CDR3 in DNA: TGTGCCTGGGACCCTAGCGGGGCGCTCACAGATACGCAGTATTTT. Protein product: CAWDPSGALTDTQYF. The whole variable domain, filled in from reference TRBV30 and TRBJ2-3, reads SQTIHQWPATLVQPVGSPLSLECTVEGTSNPNLYWYRQAAGRGLQLLFYSVGIGQISSEVPQNLSASRPQDRQFILSSKKLLLSDSGFYLCAWDPSGALTDTQYFGPGTRLTVL.

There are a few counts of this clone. The chain's CDR3 is CSVESGGSSSGNTIYF. CDR3 nucleotide sequence: TGCAGCGTTGAGTCAGGGGGCAGTAGCTCTGGAAACACCATATATTTT. The V call is TRBV29-1, the J call TRBJ1-3; TRBD1 agrees at 8 bases. Unmatched junction bases numbered 7, after V lost 3 bases and J lost 0 bases. The CDR3 runs 16 residues. Germline CDR1 and CDR2: SQVTM and ANQGSEA.